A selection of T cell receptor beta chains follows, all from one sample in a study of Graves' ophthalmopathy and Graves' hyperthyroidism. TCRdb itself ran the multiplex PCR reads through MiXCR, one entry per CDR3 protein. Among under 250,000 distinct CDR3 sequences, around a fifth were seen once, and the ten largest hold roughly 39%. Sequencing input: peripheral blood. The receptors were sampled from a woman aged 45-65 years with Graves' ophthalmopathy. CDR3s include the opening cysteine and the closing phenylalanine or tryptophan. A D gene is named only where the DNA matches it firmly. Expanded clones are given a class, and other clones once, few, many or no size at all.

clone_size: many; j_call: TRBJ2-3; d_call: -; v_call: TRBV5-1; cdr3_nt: TGCGCCAGCAGCTTGGGTACTGGATCTACTAGCACAGATACGCAGTATTTT; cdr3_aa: CASSLGTGSTSTDTQYF
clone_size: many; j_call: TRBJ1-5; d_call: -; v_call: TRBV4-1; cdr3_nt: TGCGCCAGCAGCCAAGATATAGGTAGCAATCAGCCCCAGCATTTT; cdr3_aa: CASSQDIGSNQPQHF
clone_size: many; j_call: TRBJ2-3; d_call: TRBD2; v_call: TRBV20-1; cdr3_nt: TGCAGTGCTAGAGATGGACTAGCGGGAGTCCCGCCCTTCACAGATACGCAGTATTTT; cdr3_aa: CSARDGLAGVPPFTDTQYF
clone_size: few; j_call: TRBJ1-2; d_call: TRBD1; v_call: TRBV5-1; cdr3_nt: TGCGCCAGCAGTTTGGGACAGGACTATGGCTACACCTTC; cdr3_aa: CASSLGQDYGYTF
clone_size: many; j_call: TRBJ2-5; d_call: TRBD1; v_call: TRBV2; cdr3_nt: TGTGCCAGCAGGAGAAGTAGGACAGGGGGTGAGACCCAGTACTTC; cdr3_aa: CASRRSRTGGETQYF
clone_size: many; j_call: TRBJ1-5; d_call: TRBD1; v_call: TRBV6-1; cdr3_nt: TGTGCCAGCAGGGACAGGGGGCAGGATCAGCCCCAGCATTTT; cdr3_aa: CASRDRGQDQPQHF
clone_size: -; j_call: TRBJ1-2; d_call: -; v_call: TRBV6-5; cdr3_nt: TGTGCCAGCAGTTATGCCCTGAGGCGGACGAACTATGGCTACACCTTC; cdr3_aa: CASSYALRRTNYGYTF
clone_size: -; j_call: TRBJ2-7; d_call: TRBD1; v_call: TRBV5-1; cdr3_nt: TGCGCCAGCAGCGTACAGGGGGGTCCCTCCGAGCAGTACTTC; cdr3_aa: CASSVQGGPSEQYF
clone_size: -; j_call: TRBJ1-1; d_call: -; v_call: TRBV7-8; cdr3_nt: TGTGCCAGCAGCCCCTCGACTGTTGAAGCTTTCTTT; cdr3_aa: CASSPSTVEAFF
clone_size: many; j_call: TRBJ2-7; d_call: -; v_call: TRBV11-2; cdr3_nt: TGTGCCAGCAGCTTAGCTGGCGGATACTACGAGCAGTACTTC; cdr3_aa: CASSLAGGYYEQYF
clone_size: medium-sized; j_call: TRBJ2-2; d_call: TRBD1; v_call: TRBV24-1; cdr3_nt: TGTGCCACCAGTGATCCCGGGACAGGGACCACCGGGGAGCTGTTTTTT; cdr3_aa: CATSDPGTGTTGELFF
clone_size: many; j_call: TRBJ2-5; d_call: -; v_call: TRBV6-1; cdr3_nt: TGTGCCAGCAGTGGAAGACGGACGGAAGAGACCCAGTACTTC; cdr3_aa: CASSGRRTEETQYF
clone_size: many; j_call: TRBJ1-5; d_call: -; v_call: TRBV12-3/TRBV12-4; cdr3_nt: TGTGCCAGCAGTTTTGGCCAGGGCCAGCCCCAGCATTTT; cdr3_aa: CASSFGQGQPQHF
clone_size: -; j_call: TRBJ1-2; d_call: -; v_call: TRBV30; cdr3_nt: TGTGCCTGGAGTGGTCCATTCCGGGGCCGAGTGAGCTACACCTTC; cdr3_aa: CAWSGPFRGRVSYTF
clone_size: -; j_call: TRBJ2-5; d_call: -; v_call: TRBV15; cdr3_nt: TGTGCCACCAGTTCGTTAGGACGGACTCAAGAGACCCAGTACTTC; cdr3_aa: CATSSLGRTQETQYF
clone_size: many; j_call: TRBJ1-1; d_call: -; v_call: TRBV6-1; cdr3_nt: TGTGCCAGCAGTGAAGCGCTCCTTTGGGGGAACACTGAAGCTTTCTTT; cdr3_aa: CASSEALLWGNTEAFF
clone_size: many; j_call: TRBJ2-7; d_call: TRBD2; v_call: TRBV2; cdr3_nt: TGTGCCAGCAGTGAGTCGTCTAGCGGGAGGCCGCTGAAGGAGCAGTACTTC; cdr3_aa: CASSESSSGRPLKEQYF
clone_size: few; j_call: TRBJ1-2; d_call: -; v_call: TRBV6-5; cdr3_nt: TGTGCCAGCAGTTACGGGGCAGGGGCTGGCTACACCTTC; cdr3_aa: CASSYGAGAGYTF
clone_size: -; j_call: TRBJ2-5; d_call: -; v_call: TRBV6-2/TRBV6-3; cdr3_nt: TGTGCCAGCAGTTACCCCCGAGCGAACCAAGAGACCCAGTACTTC; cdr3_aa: CASSYPRANQETQYF
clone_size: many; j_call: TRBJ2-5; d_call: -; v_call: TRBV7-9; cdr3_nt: TGTGCCAGCAGCTTAGACGGGCAGGGGTACGACTTC; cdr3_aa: CASSLDGQGYDF
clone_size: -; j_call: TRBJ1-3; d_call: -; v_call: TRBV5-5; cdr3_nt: TGTGCCAGCAGCTTGGTTACAGGACTCTCTGGAAACACCATATATTTT; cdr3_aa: CASSLVTGLSGNTIYF
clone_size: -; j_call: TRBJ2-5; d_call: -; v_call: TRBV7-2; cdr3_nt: TGTGCCAGCAGCTTACAGACAGCAGAGAGCCAGTACTTC; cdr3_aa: CASSLQTAESQYF
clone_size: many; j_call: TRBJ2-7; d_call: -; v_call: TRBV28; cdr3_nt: TGTGCCAGCAGTTCTCGGAGTGAGCAGTACTTC; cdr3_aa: CASSSRSEQYF
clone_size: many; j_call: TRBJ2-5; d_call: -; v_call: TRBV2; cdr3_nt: TGTGCCAGCAACCAGGACGGCCCGCTTGAGAAGACCCAGTACTTC; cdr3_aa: CASNQDGPLEKTQYF
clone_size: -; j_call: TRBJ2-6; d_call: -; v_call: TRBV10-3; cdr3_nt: TGTGCCGCCAGTGGGGGGGCGTTGGGAAACCGGAGCTCTGGGGCCAACGTCCTGACTTTC; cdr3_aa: CAASGGALGNRSSGANVLTF
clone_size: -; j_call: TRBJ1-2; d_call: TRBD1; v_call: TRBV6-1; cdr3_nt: TGTGCCAGCAGGGTAGGGACAGGGACTCGGGGCTACACCTTC; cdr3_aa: CASRVGTGTRGYTF